This T cell receptor (beta chain) was documented in a study of blood T cell repertoires in COVID-19. Study summary: The study drew acute and convalescent COVID-19 samples from the United States, Italy and Spain.

Seattle cases were enrolled at active infection and followed longitudinally. This CDR3 region has 14 residues. V lost 7 bases and J lost 0, with 12 bases in between. Germline values: CDR1 MNHNY, CDR2 SVGAGI (reference sequence). Sequenced by immunoSEQ multiplex PCR; TCRdb stores in-frame clones only, minus some. The sample lists 250,000 to 350,000 clones, about nine tenths occurring once. The TCR was taken from a woman aged 25 to 39 with COVID-19, enrolled during active disease. Sequencing used peripheral blood. The genes are TRBV6-6 and TRBJ1-1, with D hard to call. The chain's CDR3 is CASTLSGVNTEAFF. In DNA, the CDR3 is TGTGCCAGCACCCTGTCAGGCGTGAACACTGAAGCTTTCTTT.